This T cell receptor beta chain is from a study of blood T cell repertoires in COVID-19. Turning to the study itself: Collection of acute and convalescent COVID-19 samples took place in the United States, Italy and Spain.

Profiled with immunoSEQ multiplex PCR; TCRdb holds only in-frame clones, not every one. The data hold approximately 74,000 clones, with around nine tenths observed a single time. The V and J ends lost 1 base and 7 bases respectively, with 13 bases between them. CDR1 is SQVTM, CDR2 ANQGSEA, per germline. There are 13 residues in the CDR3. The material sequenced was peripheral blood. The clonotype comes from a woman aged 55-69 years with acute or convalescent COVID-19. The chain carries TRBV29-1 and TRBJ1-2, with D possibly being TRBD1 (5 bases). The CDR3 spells CSVEGYRLSGYTF. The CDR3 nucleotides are TGCAGCGTTGAAGGTTACAGGCTCAGTGGCTACACCTTC.